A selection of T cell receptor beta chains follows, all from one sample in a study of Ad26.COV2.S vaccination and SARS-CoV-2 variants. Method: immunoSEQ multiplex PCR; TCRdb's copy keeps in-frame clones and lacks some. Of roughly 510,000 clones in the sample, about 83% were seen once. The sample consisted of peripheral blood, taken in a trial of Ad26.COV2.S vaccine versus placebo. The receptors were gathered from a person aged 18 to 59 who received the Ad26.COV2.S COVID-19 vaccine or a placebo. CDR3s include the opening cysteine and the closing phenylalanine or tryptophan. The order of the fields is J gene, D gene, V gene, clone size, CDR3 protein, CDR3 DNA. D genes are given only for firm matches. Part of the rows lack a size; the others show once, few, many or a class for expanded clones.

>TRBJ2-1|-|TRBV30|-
CAWRDYNEQFF
TGTGCCTGGAGGGATTACAATGAGCAGTTCTTC
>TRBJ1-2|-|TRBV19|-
CASWVRASGTTNYGYTF
TGTGCCAGTTGGGTTCGGGCGTCGGGCACTACAAACTATGGCTACACCTTC
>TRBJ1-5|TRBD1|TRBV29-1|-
CSVQQGRDQPQHF
TGCAGCGTCCAACAGGGGAGAGATCAGCCCCAGCATTTT
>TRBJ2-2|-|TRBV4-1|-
CASSQARSATGELFF
TGCGCCAGCAGCCAAGCCCGGAGCGCCACCGGGGAGCTGTTTTTT
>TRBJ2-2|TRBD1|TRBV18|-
CASSPSRDRERLFF
TGTGCCAGCTCACCGTCCCGGGACAGGGAACGGCTGTTTTTT
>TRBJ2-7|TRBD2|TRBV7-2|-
CASSQAGLAGVEQYF
TGTGCCAGCAGCCAGGCGGGACTAGCGGGAGTCGAGCAGTACTTC
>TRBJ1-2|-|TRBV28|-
CASNVAGLEHGYTF
TGTGCCAGCAACGTCGCCGGGCTTGAACATGGCTACACCTTC
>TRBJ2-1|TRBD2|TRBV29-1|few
CSASGVGGVLNEQFF
TGCAGCGCGTCGGGAGTGGGGGGGGTTCTCAATGAGCAGTTCTTC
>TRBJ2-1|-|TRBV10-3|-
CAISESNANEQFF
TGTGCCATCAGTGAGTCGAACGCCAATGAGCAGTTCTTC
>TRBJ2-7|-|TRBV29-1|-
CSVGAGGSYEQYF
TGCAGCGTTGGGGCAGGGGGGAGCTACGAGCAGTACTTC
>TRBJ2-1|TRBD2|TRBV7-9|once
CASSLLTSGGRQFF
TGTGCCAGCAGCTTACTGACTAGCGGGGGGCGGCAGTTCTTC
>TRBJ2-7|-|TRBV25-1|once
CASSGTRDNPNPYEQYF
TGTGCCAGCAGTGGGACAAGGGACAACCCCAATCCTTACGAGCAGTACTTC
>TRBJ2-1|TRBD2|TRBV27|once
CASSLFWTSGRVIGNEQFF
TGTGCCAGCAGTTTGTTCTGGACTAGCGGGAGGGTGATCGGGAATGAGCAGTTCTTC
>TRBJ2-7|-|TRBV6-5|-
CASSTSGTSYEQYF
TGTGCCAGCAGTACGTCCGGGACCTCCTACGAGCAGTACTTC
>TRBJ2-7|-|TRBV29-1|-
CSVTTLRAGYEQYF
TGCAGCGTCACGACGCTCAGGGCTGGCTACGAGCAGTACTTC
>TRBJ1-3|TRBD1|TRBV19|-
CASSTSQGVGNTIYF
TGTGCCAGTAGTACCTCACAGGGGGTCGGAAACACCATATATTTT
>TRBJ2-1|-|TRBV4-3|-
CASSPRGANLRNEQFF
TGCGCCAGCAGCCCGAGGGGGGCGAACCTGAGGAATGAGCAGTTCTTC
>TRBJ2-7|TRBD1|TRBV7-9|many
CASSFGTGVYEQYF
TGTGCCAGCAGCTTCGGGACAGGGGTATACGAGCAGTACTTC
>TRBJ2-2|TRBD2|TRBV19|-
CASSIGLAPGELFF
TGTGCCAGTAGTATAGGACTAGCGCCCGGGGAGCTGTTTTTT
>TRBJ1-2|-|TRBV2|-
CASSVGTLLGDGYTF
TGTGCCAGCAGTGTGGGGACGCTCCTAGGTGATGGCTACACCTTC
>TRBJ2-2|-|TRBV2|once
CASRATGSGTGELFF
TGTGCCAGCCGCGCAACAGGATCGGGAACCGGGGAGCTGTTTTTT
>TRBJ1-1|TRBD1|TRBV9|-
CASSVGTGANTEAFF
TGTGCCAGCAGCGTCGGGACAGGTGCGAACACTGAAGCTTTCTTT
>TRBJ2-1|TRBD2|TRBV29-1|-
CSVEIRTSSNEQFF
TGCAGCGTCGAGATCCGGACTAGTAGTAATGAGCAGTTCTTC
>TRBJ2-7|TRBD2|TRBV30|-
CAWGSGSSYEQYF
TGTGCCTGGGGGAGCGGGAGCTCCTACGAGCAGTACTTC
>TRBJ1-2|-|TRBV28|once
CASSLGRGGYGYTF
TGTGCCAGCAGTTTAGGGCGGGGCGGCTATGGCTACACCTTC
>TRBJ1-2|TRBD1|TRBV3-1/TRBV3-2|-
CASSPRQGEGYGYTF
TGTGCCAGCAGCCCGAGACAGGGGGAGGGGTATGGCTACACCTTC
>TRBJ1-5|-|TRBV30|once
CAWSVGQGNQPQHF
TGTGCCTGGAGTGTTGGGCAGGGTAATCAGCCCCAGCATTTT
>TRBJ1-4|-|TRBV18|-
CASSPGITNEKLFF
TGTGCCAGCTCCCCTGGGATAACTAATGAAAAACTGTTTTTT
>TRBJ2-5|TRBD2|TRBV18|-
CASSPGRRAGGAETQYF
TGTGCCAGCTCACCAGGGCGGCGAGCGGGAGGAGCGGAGACCCAGTACTTC
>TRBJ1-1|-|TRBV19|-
CASSIDRYTEAFF
TGTGCCAGTAGTATAGACCGCTACACTGAAGCTTTCTTT
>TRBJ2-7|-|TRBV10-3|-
CAISFAGYEQYF
TGTGCCATCAGTTTCGCGGGATACGAGCAGTACTTC
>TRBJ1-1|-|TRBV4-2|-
CASSPVGLNTEAFF
TGTGCCAGCAGCCCTGTCGGGCTGAACACTGAAGCTTTCTTT
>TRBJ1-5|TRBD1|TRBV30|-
CAWGDRDNQPQHF
TGTGCCTGGGGGGACAGGGATAATCAGCCCCAGCATTTT
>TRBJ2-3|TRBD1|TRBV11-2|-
CASSPQTGGSDTQYF
TGTGCCAGCAGCCCCCAGACAGGGGGATCGGATACGCAGTATTTT
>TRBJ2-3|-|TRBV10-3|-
CAISDPIQSKATDTQYF
TGTGCCATCAGTGACCCTATACAGTCCAAGGCGACAGATACGCAGTATTTT
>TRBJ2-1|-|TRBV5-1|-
CASSFDNYNEQFF
TGCGCCAGCAGCTTTGACAACTACAATGAGCAGTTCTTC
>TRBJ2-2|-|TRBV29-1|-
CSVVLANTGELFF
TGCAGCGTTGTGTTGGCAAACACCGGGGAGCTGTTTTTT
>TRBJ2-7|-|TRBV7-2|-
CASSTQTRGEQYF
TGTGCCAGCAGCACCCAGACACGCGGGGAGCAGTACTTC
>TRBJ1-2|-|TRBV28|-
CASRGGIQAF
TGTGCCAGCAGGGGGGGGATTCAAGCCTTC
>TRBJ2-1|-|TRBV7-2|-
CASSLADTYNEQFF
TGTGCCAGCAGCTTAGCGGATACCTACAATGAGCAGTTCTTC
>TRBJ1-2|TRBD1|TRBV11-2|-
CASSLKGAWGYTF
TGTGCCAGCAGCCTTAAGGGGGCTTGGGGGTACACCTTC
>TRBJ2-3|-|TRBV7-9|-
CASSPNRDTQYF
TGTGCCAGCAGCCCGAACAGGGATACGCAGTATTTT
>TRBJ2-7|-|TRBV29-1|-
CSVVWGGEQYF
TGCAGCGTTGTGTGGGGAGGCGAGCAGTACTTC
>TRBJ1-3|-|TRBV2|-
CASSGEAGNTIYF
TGTGCCAGCAGTGGGGAGGCTGGAAACACCATATATTTT